The clone carrying this TCR beta chain was seen repeatedly, ten times or more. The antigen remains undetermined. The data stem from a study of T-cell reconstitution after alpha-beta-depleted transplantation in children. Notes on the study in general: Where some patients showed high TCRbeta diversity at day 60, it came from recipient T cells and thymic progenitors that had survived. Roughly two months post-transplant, alpha-beta T cells reportedly originated from several hundred graft clones that had expanded. T-cell counts and diversity were attributed mostly to newly produced T cells one year after transplant.

The library targeted TCRbeta and was prepared with unique molecular identifiers. A single record per CDR3 protein comes from TCRdb applying MiXCR to the PCR reads. The repertoire holds 250,000 to 300,000 distinct CDR3 sequences, with just over 7.5% as singletons. The CDR3 sequence is 14 residues long. The ends were cut back, 7 bases at V and 5 bases at J, with 18 bases in the middle. Germline V CDR1 and CDR2: SGHDT, YYEEEE. The material sequenced was peripheral blood, taken 360 days after TCRalphabeta/CD19-depleted stem cell transplant. The TCR originated in a female patient aged 2 to 10 who had a stem cell transplant for Fanconi anemia, so the T cells may come from the graft donor. The chain uses TRBV5-6 and TRBJ1-1, with D unresolved. The CDR3 is CASQARTRWTEAFF. In DNA form, the CDR3 reads TGTGCCAGCCAAGCACGGACCCGCTGGACTGAAGCTTTCTTT.